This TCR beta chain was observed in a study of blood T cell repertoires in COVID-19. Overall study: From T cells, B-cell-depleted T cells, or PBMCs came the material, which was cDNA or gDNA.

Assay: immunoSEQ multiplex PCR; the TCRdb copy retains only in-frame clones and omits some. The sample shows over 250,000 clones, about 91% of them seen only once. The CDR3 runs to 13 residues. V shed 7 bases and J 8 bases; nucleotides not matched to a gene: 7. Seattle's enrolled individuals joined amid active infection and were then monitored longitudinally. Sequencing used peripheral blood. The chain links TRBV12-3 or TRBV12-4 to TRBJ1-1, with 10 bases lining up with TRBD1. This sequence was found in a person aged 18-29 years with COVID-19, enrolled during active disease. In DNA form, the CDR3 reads TGTGCCAGCACCTCCGGGACAGGGGTAGAAGCTTTCTTT. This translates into CASTSGTGVEAFF.